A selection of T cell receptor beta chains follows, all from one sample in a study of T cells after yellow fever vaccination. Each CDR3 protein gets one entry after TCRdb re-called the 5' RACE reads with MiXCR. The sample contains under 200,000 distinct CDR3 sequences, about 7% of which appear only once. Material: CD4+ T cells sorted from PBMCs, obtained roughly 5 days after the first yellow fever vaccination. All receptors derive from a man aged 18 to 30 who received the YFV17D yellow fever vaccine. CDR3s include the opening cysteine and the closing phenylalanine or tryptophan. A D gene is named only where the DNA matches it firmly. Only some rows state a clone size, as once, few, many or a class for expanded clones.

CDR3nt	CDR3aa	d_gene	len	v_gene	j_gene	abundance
TGTGCCACCAGTGATTCCGCCGCTCCAGGGGATACGCAGTATTTT	CATSDSAAPGDTQYF	.	15	TRBV24-1	TRBJ2-3	few
TGTGCCAGCAGCTTAGTTGGGACTAAAGGGGAGCCCCAGCATTTT	CASSLVGTKGEPQHF	.	15	TRBV7-9	TRBJ1-5	.
TGCGCCAGCAGCCAAGACGGGTCGGAGGGAAACACCATATATTTT	CASSQDGSEGNTIYF	.	15	TRBV4-3	TRBJ1-3	many
TGCGCCAGCAGCCCGATTGGGGTCGGGACTGAAGCTTTCTTT	CASSPIGVGTEAFF	.	14	TRBV5-1	TRBJ1-1	.
TGTGCCAGCAGTTGGACAGGGGTCATTCAGCCCCAGCATTTT	CASSWTGVIQPQHF	TRBD1	14	TRBV12-3/TRBV12-4	TRBJ1-5	many
TGTGCCAGCAGCCTTAACAGGGTCCACGAGCAGTACTTC	CASSLNRVHEQYF	.	13	TRBV7-2	TRBJ2-7	many
TGTGCCAGCAGCTTAACGTTTGCGGGGACTGAGCAGTTCTTC	CASSLTFAGTEQFF	.	14	TRBV7-3	TRBJ2-1	many
TGTGCCAGCAGCGTAGCTTTCGGGGGCGGAAATGGCTACACCTTC	CASSVAFGGGNGYTF	.	15	TRBV9	TRBJ1-2	.
TGCGCCAGCAGCCAAGATTGGGGATCCGGGCAGCTGTTTTTT	CASSQDWGSGQLFF	.	14	TRBV4-3	TRBJ2-2	.
TGCGCCAGCAGCACGGACCTTTGGGAAGGAGAGACCCAGTACTTC	CASSTDLWEGETQYF	.	15	TRBV5-1	TRBJ2-5	few
TGTGCCAGCTCACCACCCCGGGGCGGTAAGACTGAAGCTTTCTTT	CASSPPRGGKTEAFF	.	15	TRBV18	TRBJ1-1	.